A single TCR beta chain is shown here with its context. Antigen: not known. The sample originates from a study of cytomegalovirus exposure and HLA in healthy donors. Healthy donors of bone marrow made up the group. Germline CDR1 is LNHDA and CDR2 is SQIVND (reference sequence). This CDR3 is 14 amino acids long. After removal of 0 bases from V and 6 bases from J, the junction contained 3 bases not matched to a gene. General observations from the study: According to an earlier analysis, most TCR beta V segments yielded productive rearrangements about 87% or about 30% of the time. It was likely that a cluster of highly shared sequence variants was a sequencing artifact. The authors later linked a missense DCLRE1C variant to TCR beta V- and J-gene trimming.

The primer mix had 60 Vbeta and 13 Jbeta primers. The protocol was immunoSEQ multiplex PCR, while the TCRdb copy is restricted to in-frame clones and leaves out a portion. The repertoire includes around 200,000 clones, roughly 77% of them detected once, and 3% to 4% sits in the top ten. The rearrangement uses TRBV19 and TRBJ2-5; 8 bases are shared with TRBD1. The TCR was taken from a woman aged 25-40 years in good health and CMV-seropositive. Sequences were obtained from PBMCs. CDR3 region: CASSIDQGAKTQYF. The CDR3 bases are TGTGCCAGTAGTATAGATCAGGGGGCAAAGACCCAGTACTTC.